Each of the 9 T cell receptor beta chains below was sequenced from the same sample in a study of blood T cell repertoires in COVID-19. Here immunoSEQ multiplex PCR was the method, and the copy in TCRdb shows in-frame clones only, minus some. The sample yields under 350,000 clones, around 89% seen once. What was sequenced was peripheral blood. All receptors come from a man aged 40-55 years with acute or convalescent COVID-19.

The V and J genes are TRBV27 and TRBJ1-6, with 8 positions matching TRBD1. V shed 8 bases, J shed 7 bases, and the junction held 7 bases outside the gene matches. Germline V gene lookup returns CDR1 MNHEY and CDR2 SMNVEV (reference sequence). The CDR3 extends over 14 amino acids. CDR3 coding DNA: TGTGCCAGCCGCTTCACAGGGGGAAATTCACCCCTCCACTTT. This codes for CASRFTGGNSPLHF.

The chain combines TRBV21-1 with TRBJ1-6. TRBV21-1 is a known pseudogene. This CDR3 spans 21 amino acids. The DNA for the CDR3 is TGTGCCCGCAAAGACCCCAACCGGGACTCGTACTCGGGCTCCTATAATTCACCCCTCCACTTT. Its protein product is CARKDPNRDSYSGSYNSPLHF.

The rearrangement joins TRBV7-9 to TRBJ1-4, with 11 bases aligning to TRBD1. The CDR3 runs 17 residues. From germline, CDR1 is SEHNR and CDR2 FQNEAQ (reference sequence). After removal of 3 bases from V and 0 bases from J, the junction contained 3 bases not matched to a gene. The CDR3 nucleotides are TGTGCCAGCAGCTTGGGACAGGGGGAGGCAACTAATGAAAAACTGTTTTTT. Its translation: CASSLGQGEATNEKLFF.

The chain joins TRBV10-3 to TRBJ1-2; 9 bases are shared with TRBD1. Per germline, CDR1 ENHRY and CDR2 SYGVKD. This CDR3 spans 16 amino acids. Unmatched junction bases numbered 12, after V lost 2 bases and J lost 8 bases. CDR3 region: CAISEAGTGIDRGYTF. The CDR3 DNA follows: TGTGCCATCAGTGAGGCCGGGACAGGGATTGATAGAGGCTACACCTTC.

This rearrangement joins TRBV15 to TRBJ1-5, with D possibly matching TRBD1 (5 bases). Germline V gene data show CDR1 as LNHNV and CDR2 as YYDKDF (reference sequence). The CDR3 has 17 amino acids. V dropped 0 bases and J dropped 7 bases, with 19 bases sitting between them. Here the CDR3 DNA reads TGTGCCACCAGCAGAGACGACCTCGGGGGACCTTGGCAGCCCCAGCATTTT. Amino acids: CATSRDDLGGPWQPQHF.

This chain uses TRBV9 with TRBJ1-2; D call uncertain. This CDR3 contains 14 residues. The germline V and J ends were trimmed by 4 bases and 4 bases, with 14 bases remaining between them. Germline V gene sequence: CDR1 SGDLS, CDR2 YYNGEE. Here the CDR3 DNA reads TGTGCCAGCAGCCCCCAGTGGCATGGCTATGGCTACACCTTC. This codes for CASSPQWHGYGYTF. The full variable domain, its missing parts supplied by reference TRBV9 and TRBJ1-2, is DSGVTQTPKHLITATGQRVTLRCSPRSGDLSVYWYQQSLDQGLQFLIQYYNGEERAKGNILERFSAQQFPDLHSELNLSSLELGDSALYFCASSPQWHGYGYTFGSGTRLTVV.

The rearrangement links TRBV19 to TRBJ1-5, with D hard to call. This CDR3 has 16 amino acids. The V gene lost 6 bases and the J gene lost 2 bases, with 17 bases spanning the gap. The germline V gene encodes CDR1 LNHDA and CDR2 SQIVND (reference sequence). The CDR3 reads CASRGALSRGNQPQHF. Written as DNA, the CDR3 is TGTGCCAGTAGGGGAGCCCTCTCTCGGGGCAATCAGCCCCAGCATTTT.

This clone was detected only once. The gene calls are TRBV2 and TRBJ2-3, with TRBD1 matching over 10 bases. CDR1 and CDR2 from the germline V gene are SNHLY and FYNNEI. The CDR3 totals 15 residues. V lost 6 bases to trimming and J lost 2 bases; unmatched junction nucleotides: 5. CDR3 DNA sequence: TGTGCCAGCAGCCAGGGACAGGGGATCACAGATACGCAGTATTTT. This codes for CASSQGQGITDTQYF. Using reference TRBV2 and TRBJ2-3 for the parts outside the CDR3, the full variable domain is EPEVTQTPSHQVTQMGQEVILRCVPISNHLYFYWYRQILGQKVEFLVSFYNNEISEKSEIFDDQFSVERPDGSNFTLKIRSTKLEDSAMYFCASSQGQGITDTQYFGPGTRLTVL.

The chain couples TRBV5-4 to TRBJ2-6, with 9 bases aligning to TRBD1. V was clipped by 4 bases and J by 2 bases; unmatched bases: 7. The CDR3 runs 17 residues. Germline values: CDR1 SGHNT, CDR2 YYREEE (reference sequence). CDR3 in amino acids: CASSPTTGGAGANVLTF. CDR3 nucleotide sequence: TGTGCCAGCAGCCCCACTACAGGGGGCGCTGGGGCCAACGTCCTGACTTTC.